This is a list of T cell receptor beta chains from one sample in a study of tumor-infiltrating lymphocytes in localized non-small cell lung cancer. The method was immunoSEQ multiplex PCR; TCRdb's version includes in-frame clones alone and lacks a portion of them. This table has tens of thousands of clones, 80% to 90% appearing once. Material for sequencing was lung tumor tissue. These receptors all stem from a human donor with non-small cell lung cancer. Each CDR3 is given with its conserved first and last residue. The order of the fields is D gene, J gene, V gene, clone size, CDR3 DNA, CDR3 protein. D genes are given only for firm matches. Clone sizes are given selectively: once, few, many, or a class where the clone is expanded.

>NA|TRBJ2-3|TRBV25-1|NA
TGTGCCAGCAGTGCCAGACGGGGTTCTAGCACAGATACGCAGTATTTT
CASSARRGSSTDTQYF
>TRBD1|TRBJ2-7|TRBV29-1|once
TGCAGCGTTTCCGGACAGGGGGAATACGAGCAGTACTTC
CSVSGQGEYEQYF
>TRBD1|TRBJ2-5|TRBV18|NA
TGTGCCAGCTCTCGGGCGCCAGGGGGCCAAGAGACCCAGTACTTC
CASSRAPGGQETQYF
>NA|TRBJ1-1|TRBV14|NA
TGTGCCAGCAGCCTAGCAAAGAACACTGAAGCTTTCTTT
CASSLAKNTEAFF
>TRBD1|TRBJ1-2|TRBV25-1|few
TGTGCCAGCAGTGATTTACAGGGGCGGGGTGGCTACACCTTC
CASSDLQGRGGYTF
>NA|TRBJ2-5|TRBV9|NA
TGTGCCAGCAGCGTAACAGGGACACTCTTAGAGACCCAGTACTTC
CASSVTGTLLETQYF
>NA|TRBJ1-5|TRBV7-8|few
TGTGCCAGCAGCTTATTGCTGACAGTCGGCCAGCCCCAGCATTTT
CASSLLLTVGQPQHF
>TRBD1|TRBJ2-2|TRBV7-9|once
TGTGCCAGCAGCTTACAACAGGGGAGGAACACCGGGGAGCTGTTTTTT
CASSLQQGRNTGELFF
>NA|TRBJ1-5|TRBV2|few
TGTGCCAGCAGTGACAGGGGAGGGGGCAATCAGCCCCAGCATTTT
CASSDRGGGNQPQHF
>NA|TRBJ2-7|TRBV5-1|few
TGCGCCAGCAGCACGGCGGGGTTGGGGGCAAACGGGGAGCAGTACTTC
CASSTAGLGANGEQYF
>TRBD1|TRBJ1-6|TRBV7-2|medium-sized
TGTGCCAGCAGCTTAGCCCCGCCAGGGGGGGATTCACCCCTCCACTTT
CASSLAPPGGDSPLHF
>TRBD1|TRBJ1-1|TRBV5-1|few
TGCGCCAGCACCGGCGGACAGGGAATGAACACTGAAGCTTTCTTT
CASTGGQGMNTEAFF
>TRBD1|TRBJ1-1|TRBV7-3|NA
TGTGCCAGCAGCGAAGGACAGGGGGCATATACAGCTTTCTTT
CASSEGQGAYTAFF
>NA|TRBJ2-4|TRBV6-6|NA
TGTGCCAGCAGTTACGAAAAAAACATTCAGTACTTC
CASSYEKNIQYF
>NA|TRBJ1-4|TRBV5-1|NA
TGCGCCAGCAGCTTGGCCGCTGAGAAGGAACTGTTTTTT
CASSLAAEKELFF
>NA|TRBJ1-2|TRBV20-1|NA
TGCAGTGCTAGGGGAGGAGGAGGCTACACCTTC
CSARGGGGYTF
>TRBD2|TRBJ2-7|TRBV10-1|NA
TGCGCCAGCAGCAGGACTAGCGGGGGGTCCTATACCTACGAGCAGTACTTC
CASSRTSGGSYTYEQYF
>NA|TRBJ1-5|TRBV18|NA
TGTGCCAGCTCACCACGGGACACCGGAGGGAATCAGCCCCAGCATTTT
CASSPRDTGGNQPQHF
>NA|TRBJ1-1|TRBV6-6|NA
TGTGCCAGCAGTTACTCGAAGGGGAAAACTGAAGCTTTCTTT
CASSYSKGKTEAFF
>TRBD1|TRBJ1-1|TRBV10-3|NA
TGTGCCATCAGCGGGGACAGAGGGACTGAAGCTTTCTTT
CAISGDRGTEAFF
>TRBD2|TRBJ2-7|TRBV5-1|NA
TGCGCCAGCAGCTTGGATCCAGCGGGGAGCTCCTACGAGCAGTACTTC
CASSLDPAGSSYEQYF
>NA|TRBJ2-5|TRBV5-6|NA
TGTGCCAGCAGCCCAGAGCGGGTGTGGGAGACCCAGTACTTC
CASSPERVWETQYF
>NA|TRBJ1-2|TRBV2|NA
TGTGCCAGCACAGTGGAGGGGAGCTATGGCTACACCTTC
CASTVEGSYGYTF
>NA|TRBJ1-4|TRBV5-1|once
TGCGCCAGCGCGACAGAGCCGACGGTTAATGAAAAACTGTTTTTT
CASATEPTVNEKLFF
>TRBD1|TRBJ1-5|TRBV7-9|NA
TGTGCCAGCAGCTACGGACAGGGGGTCGGACAGCCCCAGCATTTT
CASSYGQGVGQPQHF
>TRBD1|TRBJ1-1|TRBV7-2|NA
TGTGCCAGCAGCTTAGCGTCGGGGACAGGGGGTAAGGCTTTCTTT
CASSLASGTGGKAFF